This TCR beta chain was identified during a study of OX40 agonist ivuxolimab in advanced cancers. Study-level background: The treatment was a fully human IgG2 OX40 agonist, ivuxolimab. It was permissible to have had prior anti-PD-1, anti-PD-L1 or anti-CTLA-4 therapy, and over 35% had some. Participants, roughly 80% male, averaged approximately 60 years of age, ranging from 23 to 79.

CDR1 is LNHNV and CDR2 is YYDKDF in the germline V gene (reference sequence). The CDR3 sequence is 15 residues long. J gave up 11 bases and V 5 bases, and 11 bases lay outside the gene matches. Study results and limitations: Low normalized T-cell clonal expansion was additionally recorded for some nonresponders.

In the case of this clone: The antigen is not known.

Only in-frame clones appear in the TCRdb table, and some are missing; sequencing was by immunoSEQ multiplex PCR. The sample contains tens of thousands of clones, about 92% of which appear only once. The V and J genes are TRBV15 and TRBJ1-4; 10 bases are shared with TRBD1. Material: CD4+ or CD8+ T cells sorted from blood, obtained in a trial of the OX40 agonist ivuxolimab. The clonotype was recovered from an adult with an advanced solid tumor such as melanoma, head and neck, liver or kidney cancer. The chain's CDR3 is CATSSRTGGIDKLFF. Here the CDR3 DNA reads TGTGCCACCAGCTCCAGGACAGGGGGGATAGACAAACTGTTTTTT.